One and the same sample provided the 32 T cell receptor beta chains below, sequenced in a study of CD8 T cells in ankylosing spondylitis. TCRdb analysed the 5' RACE reads with MiXCR anew, one entry per CDR3 protein. The sample lists about 150,000 distinct CDR3 sequences, roughly 34% occurring once. Sequencing was done on a sample of synovial fluid, either unsorted or a sorted T cell fraction (not recorded which). The receptor set was obtained from a male donor with ankylosing spondylitis.

The chain joins TRBV2 to TRBJ2-5, with D possibly matching TRBD1 (7 bases). Germline values: CDR1 SNHLY, CDR2 FYNNEI. V dropped 5 bases and J dropped 4 bases, with 20 bases sitting between them. The CDR3 length is 16 residues. For the CDR3, the DNA is TGTGCCAGCAGTCTAACTAGCAGAGGGGGCCGAGAGACCCAGTACTTC. Its protein is CASSLTSRGGRETQYF.

The chain recombines TRBV27 with TRBJ2-5; TRBD2 matches at 16 bases. The CDR3 loop spans 19 amino acids. Germline V lookup: CDR1 MNHEY, CDR2 SMNVEV (reference sequence). With 4 bases clipped from V and 4 bases from J, the junction kept 12 bases outside the gene matches. This chain's CDR3 is CASSSTRGLAGGPRETQYF. Written as DNA, the CDR3 is TGTGCCAGCAGTTCCACCAGGGGACTAGCGGGAGGGCCGAGAGAGACCCAGTACTTC.

This chain connects TRBV5-1 to TRBJ2-7, with D uncertain. From germline, CDR1 is SGHRS and CDR2 YFSETQ. Trimming took off 4 bases at V and 0 bases at J, with 11 bases between the two ends. This CDR3 has 14 amino acids. CDR3 DNA sequence: TGCGCCAGCAGCGCCCTGGGCAGCTCCTACGAGCAGTACTTC. This encodes CASSALGSSYEQYF.

This clonotype was recorded at least ten times. The chain combines TRBV10-2 with TRBJ2-7, with TRBD1 matching over 9 bases. The CDR3 has 13 residues. Germline lookup yields CDR1 WSHSY and CDR2 SAAADI. Trimming took 4 bases from V and 6 from J; bases not matched to a gene: 4. The CDR3 nucleotides read TGCGCCAGCAGTGGGGACAGGGCCTCCGAGCAGTACTTC. Translating it yields CASSGDRASEQYF.

This chain links TRBV3-1 with TRBJ1-6; D is unclear. Trimming removed 1 base from V and 11 bases from J, with 12 bases in between. Germline CDR1 and CDR2: LGHDT and YNNKEL (reference sequence). This CDR3 contains 14 residues. CDR3 residues: CASSQGTEGTPLHF. In DNA form, the CDR3 reads TGTGCCAGCAGCCAAGGGACGGAAGGAACACCCCTCCACTTT.

This clonotype was seen more than once but under ten times. The chain recombines TRBV6-5 with TRBJ2-3; D possibly corresponds to TRBD2 (6 bases). This CDR3 has 12 amino acids. V lost 6 bases and J 4 bases, leaving 8 bases between the germline ends. Germline values: CDR1 MNHEY, CDR2 SVGAGI. This CDR3 reads CASRGEADTQYF. In nucleotides, the CDR3 is TGTGCCAGCAGGGGGGAGGCAGATACGCAGTATTTT.

This sequence joins TRBV2 and TRBJ2-4; tentative D call: TRBD2 (5 bases). This CDR3 has 16 amino acids. Germline V lookup: CDR1 SNHLY, CDR2 FYNNEI. V was cut by 4 bases and J by 1 base, with 14 bases left in between. CDR3: CASSAGKSVAKNIQYF. The CDR3 DNA sequence: TGTGCCAGCAGTGCGGGGAAATCGGTTGCCAAAAACATTCAGTACTTC.

The chain employs TRBV5-1 and TRBJ2-3; the match to TRBD2 covers 8 bases. Germline CDR1 reads SGHRS; CDR2 reads YFSETQ. CDR3 length: 14 amino acids. V was clipped by 0 bases and J by 5 bases; unmatched bases: 2. The CDR3 spells CASSLVLAGDTQYF. The CDR3 DNA reads TGCGCCAGCAGCTTGGTTCTAGCGGGAGATACGCAGTATTTT.

A few counts support this clonotype. This chain joins TRBV7-9 and TRBJ1-1; D is ambiguous. V lost 5 bases and J lost 1, with 11 bases in between. Germline V gives CDR1 SEHNR, CDR2 FQNEAQ (reference sequence). The CDR3 has 14 residues. In DNA, the CDR3 is TGTGCCAGCAGCCCCTTAGCGGGGAACACTGAAGCTTTCTTT. Amino acids: CASSPLAGNTEAFF.

This clonotype was counted many times. The V and J genes are TRBV28 and TRBJ2-7; D gene uncertain. The CDR3 has 12 residues. Germline lookup yields CDR1 MDHEN and CDR2 SYDVKM. V was pared by 10 bases and J by 3 bases, with 13 bases between. The CDR3 nucleotides are TGTGCCACCGGCCCGCCGGGCTACGAGCAGTACTTC. Translation gives CATGPPGYEQYF. Full variable domain (rest looked up from reference TRBV28 and TRBJ2-7): DVKVTQSSRYLVKRTGEKVFLECVQDMDHENMFWYRQDPGLGLRLIYFSYDVKMKEKGDIPEGYSVSREKKERFSLILESASTNQTSMYLCATGPPGYEQYFGPGTRLTVT.

This clonotype has ten or more counts. CDR3 loop: CASSTLTGPGNTIYF. The DNA for the CDR3 is TGTGCCAGCAGTACCTTAACAGGGCCTGGAAACACCATATATTTT. The chain links TRBV6-1 to TRBJ1-3; D possibly corresponds to TRBD1 (6 bases). Germline V gives CDR1 MNHNS, CDR2 SASEGT. V lost 5 bases to trimming and J lost 2 bases, with 13 bases between them. The CDR3 runs 15 residues.

This clonotype was seen at least ten times. The chain has TRBV6-5 and TRBJ1-1, with D tentatively TRBD1 (6 bases). The CDR3 is 17 residues long. The V gene lost 0 bases and the J gene lost 7 bases, with 21 bases spanning the gap. CDR1 MNHEY and CDR2 SVGAGI come from the germline V gene. The CDR3 here is CASSYSVRDTRRGEAFF. The DNA of the CDR3 is TGTGCCAGCAGTTACTCTGTCCGGGACACCCGGCGGGGTGAAGCTTTCTTT.

In this sample, this clonotype turned up many times. The chain has TRBV7-2 and TRBJ2-7; D remains unclear. The length of the CDR3 is 12 residues. Germline-derived CDR1 and CDR2 are SGHTA and FQGNSA. The ends were cut back, 1 base at V and 3 bases at J, with 4 bases in the middle. The CDR3 sequence is CASSLDHYEQYF. The CDR3 DNA sequence: TGTGCCAGCAGCTTAGACCACTACGAGCAGTACTTC.

The chain couples TRBV4-2 to TRBJ2-2, with TRBD2 identical over 8 bases. The CDR3 consists of 16 residues. Trimming at V came to 2 bases and at J to 5 bases, leaving 7 bases not matched to a gene. CDR1 is LGHNA and CDR2 is YNFKEQ in the germline V gene. The DNA for the CDR3 is TGTGCCAGCAGCCAATCCCGCGGGGGGCGGACCGGGGAGCTGTTTTTT. Translated, it gives CASSQSRGGRTGELFF.

In DNA form, the CDR3 reads TGCGCCAGCAGCGGTAGCGGTTCTAACACCGGGGAGCTGTTTTTT. It specifies CASSGSGSNTGELFF. This sequence joins TRBV5-1 and TRBJ2-2; D might be TRBD2 (6 bases). V dropped 4 bases and J dropped 2 bases, with 12 bases sitting between them. The CDR3 runs 15 residues. Germline V gene sequence: CDR1 SGHRS, CDR2 YFSETQ.

The chain is built from TRBV28 and TRBJ1-5, with 7 nucleotides matching TRBD1. This CDR3 has 13 amino acids. Germline trimming cut 7 bases from V and 5 bases from J; bases unmatched to any gene: 5. Germline CDR1 and CDR2: MDHEN and SYDVKM. The CDR3 DNA reads TGTGCCAGCACGACAGGGCGCTATCAGCCCCAGCATTTT. Protein sequence: CASTTGRYQPQHF.

The rearrangement uses TRBV12-3 or TRBV12-4 and TRBJ2-2, with D tentatively TRBD2 (5 bases). The CDR3 is made up of 15 amino acids. Between the trimmed V and J ends, which lost 1 base and 5 bases, there was a span of 11 bases. The CDR3 protein is CASSLVPSRTGELFF. In DNA, the CDR3 is TGTGCCAGCAGTTTAGTCCCTAGCCGGACCGGGGAGCTGTTTTTT.

This clonotype was picked up one time. V is TRBV3-1 and J is TRBJ1-1; possibly TRBD1 for D (5 bases). V lost 5 bases and J lost 8, with 18 bases in between. The CDR3 is made up of 14 amino acids. Looked up from germline, CDR1 is LGHDT and CDR2 is YNNKEL (reference sequence). CDR3 region: CASSFTWGEGEAFF. DNA for the CDR3: TGTGCCAGCAGCTTTACTTGGGGGGAAGGGGAAGCTTTCTTT.

V gene TRBV2 combines with J gene TRBJ2-7; 7 bases line up with TRBD2. The V and J ends lost 6 bases and 0 bases, in that order; junction bases with no gene match: 11. The CDR3 totals 16 residues. Germline V gene data show CDR1 as SNHLY and CDR2 as FYNNEI. The CDR3 region is CASRSYSGLDSYEQYF. The CDR3 nucleotides are TGTGCCAGCAGATCATATAGCGGGCTCGACTCCTACGAGCAGTACTTC.

The chain recombines TRBV12-3 or TRBV12-4 with TRBJ1-1; D call uncertain. The CDR3 spans 14 residues. V was pared by 1 base and J by 5 bases, with 11 bases between. The DNA of the CDR3 is TGTGCCAGCAGTTTAGGGGCGGAGCGAACTGAAGCTTTCTTT. Its translation is CASSLGAERTEAFF.

This clonotype has at least ten counts. The V and J genes are TRBV25-1 and TRBJ2-7; D may be TRBD1 or TRBD2 (5 bases each). Per the germline V gene, CDR1 is MGHDK and CDR2 is SYGVNS. V shed 3 bases and J shed 3 bases, with 9 bases lying between them. The CDR3 is 13 amino acids. CDR3 in amino acids: CASSEGPRYEQYF. As DNA, the CDR3 is TGTGCCAGCAGTGAGGGACCCCGCTACGAGCAGTACTTC.

The chain carries TRBV29-1 and TRBJ2-1, with D possibly being TRBD2 (5 bases). This CDR3 is 10 amino acids long. The germline V and J ends were trimmed by 7 bases and 5 bases, with 6 bases remaining between them. Germline lookup yields CDR1 SQVTM and CDR2 ANQGSEA. CDR3: CSGGNNEQFF. The CDR3 DNA is TGCAGCGGAGGGAACAATGAGCAGTTCTTC.

This chain's CDR3 is CASRPGGAGEQYF. The CDR3 coding sequence is TGTGCCAGCAGACCCGGAGGGGCAGGGGAGCAGTACTTC. The V gene is TRBV7-6, the J gene TRBJ2-7, with D possibly being TRBD2 (6 bases). Deletions cut 6 bases from V and 7 bases from J, with 16 bases between. The V gene's germline CDR1 is SGHVS and CDR2 FNYEAQ. The CDR3 is 13 residues long.

This clonotype was recorded many times. This chain uses TRBV7-9 with TRBJ2-5; the match to TRBD2 covers 7 bases. This CDR3 is 16 amino acids long. The germline CDR1 and CDR2 sequences are SEHNR and FQNEAQ (reference sequence). V shed 1 base and J 5 bases; nucleotides not matched to a gene: 10. The CDR3 region is CASSLDGGSFRETQYF. The CDR3 DNA follows: TGTGCCAGCAGCTTAGACGGCGGGAGCTTTCGCGAGACCCAGTACTTC.

CDR3 coding DNA: TGTGCCAGCAGCCTAAGTCAGGGGAGAGTCGGGACTGAAGCTTTCTTT. Translated: CASSLSQGRVGTEAFF. The chain uses TRBV3-1 and TRBJ1-1, with D perhaps TRBD1 (6 bases). V was clipped by 4 bases and J by 5 bases, with 20 bases between them. CDR1 LGHDT and CDR2 YNNKEL come from the germline V gene (reference sequence). This CDR3 has 16 residues. Drawing the rest from reference TRBV3-1 and TRBJ1-1, the complete variable domain is DTAVSQTPKYLVTQMGNDKSIKCEQNLGHDTMYWYKQDSKKFLKIMFSYNNKELIINETVPNRFSPKSPDKAHLNLHINSLELGDSAVYFCASSLSQGRVGTEAFFGQGTRLTVV.

V and J are TRBV3-1 and TRBJ2-1; D is uncertain. Between the trimmed V and J ends, which lost 2 bases and 3 bases, there was a span of 8 bases. This CDR3 is built from 14 residues. CDR1 and CDR2 (germline): LGHDT, YNNKEL (reference sequence). The CDR3 is CASSQLGDYNEQFF. CDR3 DNA: TGTGCCAGCAGCCAACTGGGCGACTACAATGAGCAGTTCTTC.

This clonotype has only a few counts. The chain is built from TRBV4-1 and TRBJ2-2; D gene ambiguous. The germline V gene encodes CDR1 MGHRA and CDR2 YSYEKL. V was shortened by 0 bases and J by 4 bases, with 9 bases between the two germline ends. The CDR3 has 15 amino acids. The CDR3 spells CASSQDLVSTGELFF. The CDR3 DNA is TGCGCCAGCAGCCAAGATCTAGTGAGCACCGGGGAGCTGTTTTTT.

V usage is TRBV12-3 or TRBV12-4 and J usage is TRBJ1-6; D not certain. The CDR3 extends over 12 amino acids. V was cut by 2 bases and J by 9 bases, with 5 bases left in between. The CDR3 DNA reads as TGTGCCAGCAGTTTAAGTCCTTCACCCCTCCACTTT. Translated, it gives CASSLSPSPLHF.

V gene TRBV5-1 combines with J gene TRBJ2-3; 10 bases are a match to TRBD2. Germline CDR1 and CDR2: SGHRS and YFSETQ. The trim removed 1 base at V and 7 bases at J, leaving 6 bases unmatched. The CDR3 runs to 15 residues. The CDR3 region has the DNA TGCGCCAGCAGCTTGCTAGCGGGGGAAGTAAATACGCAGTATTTT. Residues: CASSLLAGEVNTQYF.

This clonotype was counted only a few times. The chain combines TRBV20-1 with TRBJ1-1; TRBD1 aligns across 7 bases. This CDR3 comprises 15 residues. Germline lookup yields CDR1 DFQATT and CDR2 SNEGSKA (reference sequence). V gave up 3 bases and J gave up 2 bases; unmatched junction bases: 9. CDR3 sequence: CSARPWTGGNTEAFF. The CDR3 DNA follows: TGCAGTGCTAGGCCCTGGACAGGTGGCAACACTGAAGCTTTCTTT.

This clonotype was counted at least ten times. V gene TRBV10-3 combines with J gene TRBJ1-5; 8 bases fit TRBD1. The trim removed 10 bases at V and 6 bases at J, leaving 11 bases unmatched. Germline-derived CDR1 and CDR2 are ENHRY and SYGVKD. The CDR3 covers 14 residues. For the CDR3, the DNA is TGTGCCACGACCGCAGGGGGCGGAGGTCAGCCCCAGCATTTT. Its translation is CATTAGGGGQPQHF.

The rearrangement uses TRBV20-1 and TRBJ2-2; 8 bases match TRBD2. V gave up 1 base and J gave up 5 bases; unmatched junction bases: 6. The CDR3 runs to 15 residues. The germline V gene encodes CDR1 DFQATT and CDR2 SNEGSKA (reference sequence). CDR3 in amino acids: CSARGIGGDTGELFF. Here the CDR3 DNA reads TGCAGTGCTAGAGGAATCGGGGGGGATACCGGGGAGCTGTTTTTT.